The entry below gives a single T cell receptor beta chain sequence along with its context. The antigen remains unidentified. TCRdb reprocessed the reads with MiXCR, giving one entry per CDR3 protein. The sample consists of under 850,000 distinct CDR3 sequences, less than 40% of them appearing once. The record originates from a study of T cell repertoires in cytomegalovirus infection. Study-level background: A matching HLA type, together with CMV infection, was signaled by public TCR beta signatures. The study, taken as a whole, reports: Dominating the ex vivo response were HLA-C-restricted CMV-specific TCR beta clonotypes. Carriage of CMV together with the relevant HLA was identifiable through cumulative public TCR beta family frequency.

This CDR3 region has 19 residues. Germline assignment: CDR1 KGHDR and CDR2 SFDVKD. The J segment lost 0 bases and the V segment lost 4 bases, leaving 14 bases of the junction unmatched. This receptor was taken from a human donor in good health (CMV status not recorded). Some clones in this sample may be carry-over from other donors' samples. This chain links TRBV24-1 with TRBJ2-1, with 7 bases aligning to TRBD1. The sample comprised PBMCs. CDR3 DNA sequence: TGTGCCACCAGTGACCCTATTAACAGGGGCGATCACTCCTACAATGAGCAGTTCTTC. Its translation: CATSDPINRGDHSYNEQFF.